The source of this T cell receptor beta chain is a study of cytomegalovirus exposure and HLA in healthy donors. It was with 60 Vbeta and 13 Jbeta primers that the PCR ran. The repertoire was sequenced with immunoSEQ multiplex PCR; TCRdb's copy has only in-frame clones and lacks some. Of 150,000 to 200,000 clones in the sample, roughly three quarters were seen once. This CDR3 spans 14 amino acids. Deletions cut 0 bases from V and 7 bases from J, with 10 bases between. CDR1 SGHAT and CDR2 FQDESV come from the germline V gene (reference sequence). This chain joins TRBV11-1 and TRBJ2-1; D remains ambiguous. The sample taken for sequencing was PBMCs. This clonotype was obtained from a young man in good health and CMV-seropositive. DNA of the CDR3: TGTGCCAGCAGCTTAGCCGCACGGCGGAATGAGCAGTTCTTC. Its translation is CASSLAARRNEQFF.